This TCR beta chain was documented in a study of blood T cells in healthy people across ages (dated by TCRdb to between 2014 and 2017). About the investigation overall: In model experiments, template switching captured about one uniquely barcoded TCR beta cDNA molecule for every two T cells. The study measured age-related changes in TCR beta repertoire diversity using deep sequencing normalized with unique cDNA molecular identifiers. Using the same blood draw, the study looked at two additional independent replicas of 1 million unique cDNA reads for two donors, one aged 18 to 30 and the other aged 80 or older. To avoid experimental bias, donors of different ages were randomly spread across the sequencing lanes. Donors were grouped into four age groups: young (average roughly 16 years), middle-aged (39), aged (about 60) and long-lived (just over 80). Findings and caveats that apply to the study as a whole: Donor CMV infection status was unknown, potentially confounding age-related changes in expanded clonotypes. There was a strong correlation between observed TCR beta diversity and the percentage of naive T cells measured by flow cytometry. The long-lived group showed more naive CD4+ T cells, fewer expanded clones and increased TCR diversity than the aged group, suggesting age selection. Estimates of total diversity from one million sequenced T cells were regarded as lower bounds and underestimates. Conclusive comparison of naive and antigen-experienced compartments was prevented by the profiling of bulk unsorted PBMCs. Observed TCR beta diversity per million T cells fell roughly linearly with age, and a significant reduction was already apparent by age about 38.

The method behind the library was 5' RACE. Sequenced using an Illumina HiSeq 2500. A second about 6 to 11 cycle PCR used a sample-barcoded 5' primer and a J-beta primer mix. A unique molecular identifier was introduced onto each TCR beta cDNA molecule by a template-switch 5' adaptor carrying 12 random nucleotides. Each sample yielded at least 2.5 million CDR3-containing paired-end reads. First-strand cDNA was synthesized from all RNA with the Mint cDNA synthesis kit, primed by a TRBC-specific oligonucleotide. After uracil-DNA glycosylase treatment, a first 18-cycle PCR used universal primers M1SS and BC2_uni_R on all cDNA. The published analysis was carried out like this. For normalization, 1 million high-quality reads were randomly selected from each sample, with every read carrying a distinct molecular identifier. Instead of being binned into consensus sequences, reads with shared molecular identifiers were discarded. MiTCR, set to a Q25 quality threshold and the strictest error-elimination algorithm, was used for CDR3 identification, clonotype clustering and error correction. Lower-bound total TCR beta diversity was estimated with a nonparametric unseen species model using Euler transformation. TCRdb reworked the public reads: Q25 trimming with fastp, MiXCR clone assembly, productive beta chains retained. Records with the same CDR3 protein are collapsed into one entry carrying the most frequent genes and DNA. TCRdb, not the original authors, processed these V and J calls. Across this sample there are about 1.8 million distinct CDR3 sequences, with roughly 49% seen only once. Of the sample, about 2.1% falls within the top ten clones.

The roughly 38 donors, aged about 6 to 90 years, were systemically healthy Caucasian individuals from Russia. Each donor gave 8 to 10 milliliters of peripheral blood, drawn into EDTA-treated Vacutainer tubes. Ficoll-Paque density-gradient centrifugation was used to isolate PBMCs, with at least 7 million obtained per sample. Total RNA was extracted from PBMCs with Trizol reagent, with at least 6 micrograms obtained per sample. For every donor, flow cytometry on a PBMC aliquot measured the percentage of naive CD45RAhigh/CD27high T cells. Turning to this clonotype: This receptor's antigen is unknown. No base quality information exists; no much larger clone differs at one position.

CDR1 and CDR2, per the germline V gene (reference sequence), are SEHNR and FQNEAQ. Relative to germline, V is 2 bases shorter and J is 8 bases shorter, with 15 bases between their ends. From its cysteine to its phenylalanine, the CDR3 spans 15 amino acids. Only the CDR3 DNA stays, 45 bases, in frame from base 1. The chain links TRBV7-9 with TRBJ1-4; the D gene is possibly TRBD1, with 5 bases matching. This clonotype originated in a woman aged 35 to 49 in good health. Sequencing used blood. The CDR3 here reads CASSLIQGSGEKLFF. The DNA sequence is as follows: TGTGCCAGCAGCTTAATCCAGGGATCTGGGGAAAAACTGTTTTTT.